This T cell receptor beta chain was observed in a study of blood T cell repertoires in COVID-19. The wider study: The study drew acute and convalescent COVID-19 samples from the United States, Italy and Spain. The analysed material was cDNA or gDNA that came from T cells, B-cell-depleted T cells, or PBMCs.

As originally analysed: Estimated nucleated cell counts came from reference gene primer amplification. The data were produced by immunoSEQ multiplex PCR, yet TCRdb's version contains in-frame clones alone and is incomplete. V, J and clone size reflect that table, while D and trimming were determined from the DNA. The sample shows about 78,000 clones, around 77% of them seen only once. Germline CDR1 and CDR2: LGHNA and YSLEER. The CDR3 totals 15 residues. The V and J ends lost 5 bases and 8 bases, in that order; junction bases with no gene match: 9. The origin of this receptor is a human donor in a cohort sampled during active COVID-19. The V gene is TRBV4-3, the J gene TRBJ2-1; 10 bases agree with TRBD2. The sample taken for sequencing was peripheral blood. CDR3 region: CASSRAGLAGDEQFF. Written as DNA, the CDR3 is TGCGCCAGCAGCAGGGCGGGGCTAGCGGGAGATGAGCAGTTCTTC.